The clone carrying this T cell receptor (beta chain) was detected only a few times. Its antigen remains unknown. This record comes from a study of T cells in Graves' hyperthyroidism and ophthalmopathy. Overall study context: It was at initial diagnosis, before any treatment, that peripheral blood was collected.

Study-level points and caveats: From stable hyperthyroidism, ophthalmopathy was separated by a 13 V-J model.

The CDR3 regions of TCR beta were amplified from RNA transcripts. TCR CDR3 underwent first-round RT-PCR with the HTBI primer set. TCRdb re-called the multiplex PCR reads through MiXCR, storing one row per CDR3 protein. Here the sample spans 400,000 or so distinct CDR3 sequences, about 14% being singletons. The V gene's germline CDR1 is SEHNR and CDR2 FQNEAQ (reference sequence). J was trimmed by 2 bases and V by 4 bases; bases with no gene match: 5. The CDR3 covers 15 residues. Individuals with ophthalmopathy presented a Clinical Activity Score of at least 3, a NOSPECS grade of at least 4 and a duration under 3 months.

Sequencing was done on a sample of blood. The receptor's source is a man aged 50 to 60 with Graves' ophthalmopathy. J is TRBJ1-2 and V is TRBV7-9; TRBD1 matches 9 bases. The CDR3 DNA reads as TGTGCCAGCAGCTCAGGGACAGGGTTGAACTATGGCTACACCTTC. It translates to CASSSGTGLNYGYTF.